This T cell receptor beta chain was obtained from a study of T cell responses to AZD1222 COVID-19 vaccine. Findings of the study overall: Repertoire sampling was restricted to post-peak T cell response timepoints. Donors skewed white British and female; clonal diversity was possibly underestimated. Spike-specific TCR breadth and depth went up after people got two AZD1222 doses.

For this clone: Its target is not known.

Repertoires were generated with immunoSEQ multiplex PCR, while TCRdb's copy carries only in-frame clones and drops some. This sample has around 95,000 clones, with approximately 90% found just once. Germline V gene sequence: CDR1 SGHRS, CDR2 YFSETQ. The CDR3 is made up of 15 amino acids. V lost 7 bases, J lost 0 bases, and 16 bases lay in between. The clonotype originates from an adult in good health. The material sequenced was peripheral blood, taken on day 0 of AZD1222 vaccination. The J gene is TRBJ1-1, the V gene TRBV5-1; D possibly corresponds to TRBD1 (6 bases). CDR3 region: CASRNREGMNTEAFF. CDR3 sequence (DNA): TGCGCCAGCCGAAACAGGGAAGGGATGAACACTGAAGCTTTCTTT. Based on the CDR3 plus reference TRBV5-1 and TRBJ1-1, the full variable domain is KAGVTQTPRYLIKTRGQQVTLSCSPISGHRSVSWYQQTPGQGLQFLFEYFSETQRNKGNFPGRFSGRQFSNSRSEMNVSTLELGDSALYLCASRNREGMNTEAFFGQGTRLTVV.